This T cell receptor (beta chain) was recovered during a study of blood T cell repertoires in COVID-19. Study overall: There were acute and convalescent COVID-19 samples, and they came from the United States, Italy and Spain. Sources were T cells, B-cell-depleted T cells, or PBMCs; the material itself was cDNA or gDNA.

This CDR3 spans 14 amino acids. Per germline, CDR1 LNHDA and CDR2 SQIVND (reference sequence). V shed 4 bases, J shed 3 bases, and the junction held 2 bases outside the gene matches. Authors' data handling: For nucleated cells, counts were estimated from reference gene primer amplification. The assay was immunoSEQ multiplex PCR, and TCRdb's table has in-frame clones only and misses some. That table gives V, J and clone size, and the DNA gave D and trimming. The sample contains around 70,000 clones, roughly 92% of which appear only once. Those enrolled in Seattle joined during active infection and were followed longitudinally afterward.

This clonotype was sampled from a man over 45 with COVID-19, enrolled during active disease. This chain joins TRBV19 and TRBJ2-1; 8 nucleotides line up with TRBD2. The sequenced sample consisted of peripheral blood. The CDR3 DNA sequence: TGTGCCAGTAGTACAGCGGGAGACTACAATGAGCAGTTCTTC. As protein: CASSTAGDYNEQFF.